Shown below are 19 T cell receptor beta chains from a single sample sequenced in a study of CD8+ T cells in alopecia areata (dated by TCRdb to 2016 to 2019). Receptor libraries were prepared by the immunoSEQ multiplex PCR assay. RNA was extracted from all samples and reverse transcribed into cDNA, which served as template for TCR sequencing. TCRdb took over this immuneACCESS table, retaining in-frame rearrangements with V and J assigned. Such tables are incomplete; in checked studies, under half of the missing clones stem from an unresolved V gene, and the remainder is unexplained. This sample is represented by around 270,000 clones; 55% to 75% of them were singletons. The leading ten clones occupy over 1.5% of the sample. Taken with the paper, the label for time point translates to: around 22 weeks on oral tofacitinib. The treatment or condition label on this specimen signifies: oral pan-JAK inhibitor, 5-10 mg twice daily.

The specimen was CD4+ T cells sorted from blood, collected at week 24, from a patient treated with tofacitinib. These receptors all come from a human donor with alopecia areata.

The chain employs TRBV5-4 and TRBJ2-3; D is unclear. CDR1 and CDR2 (germline): SGHNT, YYREEE (reference sequence). Trimming pared 0 bases from V and 1 base from J, leaving 12 bases between. This CDR3 comprises 16 residues. The CDR3 reads CASSLATGWGTDTQYF. CDR3 coding DNA: TGTGCCAGCAGCTTGGCCACGGGCTGGGGCACAGATACGCAGTATTTT.

The chain combines TRBV7-9 with TRBJ1-1; D is unclear. From germline, CDR1 is SEHNR and CDR2 FQNEAQ (reference sequence). The CDR3 length is 10 residues. Trimming took 1 base from V and 10 from J, leaving 4 bases between them. The CDR3 bases are TGTGCCAGCAGCTTAGTCTCAGCTTTCTTT. Translating gives CASSLVSAFF.

Details on this clone: Other DNA sequences in this sample translate to the same CDR3. This chain links TRBV29-1 with TRBJ2-3, with 10 bases matching TRBD2. V lost 2 bases and J lost 1; bases outside the gene matches: 0. CDR1 is SQVTM and CDR2 is ANQGSEA in the germline V gene. The CDR3 has 14 amino acids. CDR3 sequence (DNA): TGCAGCGTTGAAACTAGCGGGGGCACAGATACGCAGTATTTT. This gives the protein CSVETSGGTDTQYF.

This chain links TRBV19 with TRBJ2-1; 11 bases fit TRBD2. Germline values: CDR1 LNHDA, CDR2 SQIVND (reference sequence). J was trimmed by 8 bases and V by 5 bases; bases with no gene match: 8. The CDR3 length is 15 residues. The CDR3 here is CASSPRLAGNHEQFF. The CDR3 DNA is TGTGCCAGTAGTCCAAGACTAGCGGGGAATCATGAGCAGTTCTTC. Using reference TRBV19 and TRBJ2-1 for the parts outside the CDR3, the full variable domain is DGGITQSPKYLFRKEGQNVTLSCEQNLNHDAMYWYRQDPGQGLRLIYYSQIVNDFQKGDIAEGYSVSREKKESFPLTVTSAQKNPTAFYLCASSPRLAGNHEQFFGPGTRLTVL.

The chain joins TRBV4-3 to TRBJ1-1; a possible D gene is TRBD1 (6 bases). Deletions cut 1 base from V and 1 base from J, with 13 bases between. This CDR3 region has 16 residues. Germline CDR1 LGHNA, CDR2 YSLEER. The CDR3 is CASSQGGTPPNTEAFF. As DNA, the CDR3 is TGCGCCAGCAGCCAAGGAGGGACACCCCCGAACACTGAAGCTTTCTTT.

The chain uses TRBV7-2 and TRBJ1-6, with D unresolved. Germline CDR1 SGHTA, CDR2 FQGNSA. The CDR3 contains 13 residues. V lost 6 bases to trimming and J lost 5 bases, with 8 bases between them. The CDR3: CASSPQNNSPLHF. CDR3 bases: TGTGCCAGCAGTCCACAGAATAATTCACCCCTCCACTTT.

This clone turned up a few times. The V and J genes are TRBV7-9 and TRBJ1-2; possibly TRBD1 for D (6 bases). Per the germline V gene, CDR1 is SEHNR and CDR2 is FQNEAQ (reference sequence). The V end was cut by 5 bases, the J end by 4 bases, with 20 bases between. The CDR3 is 16 amino acids. The CDR3 nucleotides are TGTGCCAGCAGCCTTCTCGGGGGGCGCGGAGGCTATGGCTACACCTTC. Its protein product is CASSLLGGRGGYGYTF. Based on the CDR3 plus reference TRBV7-9 and TRBJ1-2, the full variable domain is DTGVSQNPRHKITKRGQNVTFRCDPISEHNRLYWYRQTLGQGPEFLTYFQNEAQLEKSRLLSDRFSAERPKGSFSTLEIQRTEQGDSAMYLCASSLLGGRGGYGYTFGSGTRLTVV.

This clone has just a few counts. V and J are TRBV10-3 and TRBJ1-2; D gene uncertain. Trimming removed 11 bases at V and 2 bases at J, with 15 bases between. CDR3 length: 13 residues. Germline values: CDR1 ENHRY, CDR2 SYGVKD. CDR3 sequence reads: CALSLGANYGYTF. The DNA for the CDR3 is TGTGCCCTGTCGCTAGGAGCGAACTATGGCTACACCTTC.

This clone came up a few times. The rearrangement joins TRBV4-3 to TRBJ2-1, with 12 positions matching TRBD2. Germline V gene sequence: CDR1 LGHNA, CDR2 YSLEER. This CDR3 comprises 17 residues. V lost 5 bases and J lost 4; bases outside the gene matches: 9. CDR3 in DNA: TGCGCCAGCAGCGCGCGGACTAGCGGGGACCTTTACAATGAGCAGTTCTTC. This encodes CASSARTSGDLYNEQFF.

The chain employs TRBV6-6 and TRBJ1-5, with 7 nucleotides matching TRBD1. The CDR3 contains 13 residues. Germline lookup yields CDR1 MNHNY and CDR2 SVGAGI (reference sequence). The V segment lost 6 bases and the J segment 3 bases; nucleotides outside the gene matches: 2. The CDR3 nucleotides read TGTGCCAGCAGCGACAGGGCCAATCAGCCCCAGCATTTT. Amino acid sequence: CASSDRANQPQHF.

This clone appeared a few times. V and J are TRBV5-1 and TRBJ2-7; TRBD1 matches at 12 bases. The V segment lost 0 bases and the J segment 5 bases; nucleotides outside the gene matches: 3. The CDR3 has 15 amino acids. The V gene's germline CDR1 is SGHRS and CDR2 YFSETQ. The CDR3 DNA follows: TGCGCCAGCAGCTTGGCCGGGACAGGGGGCAACGAGCAGTACTTC. Translating gives CASSLAGTGGNEQYF.

This clone was seen repeatedly, ten times or more. The chain links TRBV5-1 to TRBJ2-6, with TRBD1 matching 8 bases. Germline lookup yields CDR1 SGHRS and CDR2 YFSETQ. Germline trimming cut 4 bases from V and 0 bases from J; bases unmatched to any gene: 6. CDR3 length: 17 amino acids. As DNA, the CDR3 is TGCGCCAGCAGCAAGGGACAGGCCCTCTCTGGGGCCAACGTCCTGACTTTC. Translating it yields CASSKGQALSGANVLTF.

The chain has TRBV7-2 and TRBJ2-4; possibly TRBD2 for D (7 bases). Germline CDR1 is SGHTA and CDR2 is FQGNSA. This CDR3 comprises 16 residues. Trimming cost V 1 base and J 1 base, with 11 bases left between them. The CDR3 region is CASSLVGGPAKNIQYF. DNA for the CDR3: TGTGCCAGCAGCTTAGTGGGGGGGCCGGCCAAAAACATTCAGTACTTC.

About this clone itself: One end of the junction does not line up with germline, which may come from a read error. The CDR3 DNA is TGTGCTAGCAGCTTAGTTCTTAACTATGGCTACACCTTC. Translated: CASSLVLNYGYTF. The chain recombines TRBV7-7 with TRBJ1-2; D not certain. Germline V gene data show CDR1 as SSHAT and CDR2 as FNYEAQ (reference sequence). The CDR3 is 13 amino acids.

V and J are TRBV9 and TRBJ1-2; D gene unclear. Looked up from germline, CDR1 is SGDLS and CDR2 is YYNGEE. The CDR3 has 13 residues. With 4 bases removed from V and 0 bases from J, the gap between germline ends came to 7 bases. CDR3 region: CASSSDSNYGYTF. In nucleotides, the CDR3 is TGTGCCAGCAGCTCTGACTCTAACTATGGCTACACCTTC.

The J gene is TRBJ2-5, the V gene TRBV7-2, with TRBD2 matching over 13 bases. Trimming removed 5 bases from V and 5 bases from J; junction bases left unmatched: 8. The CDR3 is made up of 16 amino acids. CDR1 is SGHTA and CDR2 is FQGNSA in the germline V gene. The CDR3: CASSRTSGGAGETQYF. The CDR3, as DNA: TGTGCCAGCAGCCGCACTAGCGGGGGGGCCGGGGAGACCCAGTACTTC. Complete variable domain (other parts from reference TRBV7-2 and TRBJ2-5): GAGVSQSPSNKVTEKGKDVELRCDPISGHTALYWYRQSLGQGLEFLIYFQGNSAPDKSGLPSDRFSAERTGGSVSTLTIQRTQQEDSAVYLCASSRTSGGAGETQYFGPGTRLLVL.

The chain couples TRBV10-3 to TRBJ1-5, with TRBD1 as a possible D gene (5 bases). The CDR3 spans 14 residues. Deletions cut 2 bases from V and 6 bases from J, with 11 bases between. Per germline, CDR1 ENHRY and CDR2 SYGVKD. CDR3 loop: CAISEGGFSQPQHF. As DNA, the CDR3 is TGTGCCATCAGTGAGGGGGGGTTCAGTCAGCCCCAGCATTTT.

The V gene is TRBV6-6, the J gene TRBJ2-5; D remains unclear. The V and J ends lost 0 bases and 3 bases respectively, with 8 bases between them. CDR1 is MNHNY and CDR2 is SVGAGI in the germline V gene (reference sequence). This CDR3 contains 14 residues. CDR3 sequence: CASSYSTREETQYF. Here the CDR3 DNA reads TGTGCCAGCAGTTACTCGACACGAGAAGAGACCCAGTACTTC.

The chain combines TRBV2 with TRBJ2-3; D uncertain. Germline V lookup: CDR1 SNHLY, CDR2 FYNNEI. The length of the CDR3 is 10 residues. The ends were cut back, 4 bases at V and 8 bases at J, with 4 bases in the middle. CDR3 in amino acids: CASSVTTQYF. The CDR3 DNA sequence: TGTGCCAGCAGTGTGACTACGCAGTATTTT.